Listed here is a single T cell receptor (beta chain). This sample is drawn from a study of shared clonotypes between healthy human individuals. TCRdb keeps only in-frame clones here, not all; method: immunoSEQ multiplex PCR. Among some 2.1 million clones listed, about 95% were seen once. The germline V and J ends were trimmed by 4 bases and 3 bases, with 16 bases remaining between them. CDR1 and CDR2 from the germline V gene are SQVTM and ANQGSEA. The CDR3 is 14 residues long. Positively selected for CCR7, the CD45RO-negative cells used as naive CD8 cells excluded terminally differentiated effector memory CD45RA+ cells.

This chain connects TRBV29-1 to TRBJ2-7, with D unresolved. The clonotype originates from a young man in good health. Material for sequencing was naive CD8+ T cells sorted from blood. CDR3 in DNA: TGCAGCGTTGTTCCGAGCTTAAGGGACTACGAGCAGTACTTC. Encoded protein: CSVVPSLRDYEQYF.